The rows below give T cell receptor beta chains drawn from one sample of a study of naive and memory T cell subsets. TCRdb processed the UMI-ligation and nested PCR reads anew with MiXCR; each CDR3 protein has one entry. The sample comprises roughly 140,000 distinct CDR3 sequences, approximately 15% of which are singletons, and 0.14% to 0.15% rests with the top ten. Sequencing input: naive CD4+ T cells from blood. The receptor source for this set is a human donor in good health. The CDR3 runs from the conserved cysteine through the conserved F or W. D genes are given only for firm matches. Expanded clones get a size class; other rows say once, few or many, or leave the size out.

TRBV7-2,once,NA,TRBJ2-4,TGTGCCAGCAGCGCCGGGGCCACCCGGTACATTCAGTACTTC,CASSAGATRYIQYF
TRBV10-2,few,NA,TRBJ1-2,TGCGCCAGCAGTGGTGTCACGGAGGGCTATGGCTACACCTTC,CASSGVTEGYGYTF
TRBV20-1,many,TRBD1,TRBJ2-7,TGCAGTGCTAGAGATCCGGACAGGGGATCCGAGCAGTACTTC,CSARDPDRGSEQYF
TRBV12-3/TRBV12-4,few,NA,TRBJ2-5,TGTGCCAGCAGTTTAGCGCACGGGATCGGCCAAGAGACCCAGTACTTC,CASSLAHGIGQETQYF
TRBV7-2,few,NA,TRBJ2-5,TGTGCCAGCAGCTTAGGGCTTGGGGCGCCCCAAGAGACCCAGTACTTC,CASSLGLGAPQETQYF
TRBV28,few,TRBD1,TRBJ1-4,TGTGCCAGCAGTTCGTCAGGGGGAAAACTGTTTTTT,CASSSSGGKLFF
TRBV3-1,NA,NA,TRBJ1-2,TGTGCCAGCAGCCAAGATATCGGGGATGGGGGCTACACCTTC,CASSQDIGDGGYTF
TRBV12-3/TRBV12-4,NA,TRBD1,TRBJ2-7,TGTGCCAGCAGTTTAGCGGCAGGGGGCTACTACGAGCAGTACTTC,CASSLAAGGYYEQYF
TRBV12-3/TRBV12-4,NA,NA,TRBJ1-3,TGTGCCAGCAGTTTAATGGAGATCGGAAACACCATATATTTT,CASSLMEIGNTIYF
TRBV20-1,NA,NA,TRBJ2-3,TGCAGTGCTAACCCTAGTAGCCCTACGCAGTATTTT,CSANPSSPTQYF
TRBV21-1,few,NA,TRBJ2-7,TGTGCCAGCAGCAAAGCCCCCCCCTTCCCGACAGCCTTTAGCTCCTACGAGCAGTACTTC,CASSKAPPFPTAFSSYEQYF
TRBV5-1,once,NA,TRBJ2-3,TGCGCCAGCAAGCAGGGCACAGATACGCAGTATTTT,CASKQGTDTQYF
TRBV28,many,NA,TRBJ2-2,TGTGCCAGCAGCTCCGGAGGGTCGGTTAACACCGGGGAGCTGTTTTTT,CASSSGGSVNTGELFF
TRBV29-1,NA,NA,TRBJ2-5,TGCAGCGTTGACAACGCAGGGGCGGGTGAGACCCAGTACTTC,CSVDNAGAGETQYF
TRBV7-9,NA,NA,TRBJ1-4,TGTGCCAGCGGAGACCAGGGTAAACTGTTTTTT,CASGDQGKLFF
TRBV19,NA,TRBD2,TRBJ2-4,TGTGCCAGTAGCCTAGCGGATATAGCCAAAAACATTCAGTACTTC,CASSLADIAKNIQYF
TRBV6-6,NA,NA,TRBJ2-6,TGTGCCAGCATAAAGAGCTCTGGGGCCAACGTCCTGACTTTC,CASIKSSGANVLTF
TRBV4-1,NA,NA,TRBJ2-7,TGCGCCAGCAGCCAACTACTAATAGTCAATTACGAGCAGTACTTC,CASSQLLIVNYEQYF
TRBV7-6,NA,TRBD2,TRBJ2-3,TGTGCCAGCAGCTTAGAATTTGGCGGGAGGGCAGATACGCAGTATTTT,CASSLEFGGRADTQYF
TRBV20-1,NA,NA,TRBJ2-7,TGCAGTGCTACTCAAAGCCTGACAGCCTACGAGCAGTACTTC,CSATQSLTAYEQYF
TRBV7-2,few,TRBD1,TRBJ1-5,TGTGCCAGCAGCCCGAGCGTGACAGGGGGAATAAGCAATCAGCCCCAGCATTTT,CASSPSVTGGISNQPQHF
TRBV25-1,once,NA,TRBJ1-1,TGTGCCAGCAGTGAAGTCGGAAGGGGCCGCCGGAACACTGAAGCTTTCTTT,CASSEVGRGRRNTEAFF
TRBV18,NA,NA,TRBJ2-3,TGTGCCAGCTCACCCCCGGAGAGCACAGATACGCAGTATTTT,CASSPPESTDTQYF
TRBV4-2,NA,NA,TRBJ2-3,TGTGCCAGCAGCCTAGGTGGTAGCGGAGATACGCAGTATTTT,CASSLGGSGDTQYF
TRBV12-3/TRBV12-4,few,NA,TRBJ2-6,TGTGCCAGCACCCTAGGGGCACCTGGGGCCAACGTCCTGACTTTC,CASTLGAPGANVLTF
TRBV6-1,few,TRBD2,TRBJ2-1,TGTGCCAGCAGTGAATCTAGCGGAGCCTACAATGAGCAGTTCTTC,CASSESSGAYNEQFF
TRBV11-1,NA,NA,TRBJ2-3,TGTGCCAGCAGCCCCGCCGGGTACGACTTGACGATAGCGCCGCCCGGGGCGCAGTATTTT,CASSPAGYDLTIAPPGAQYF
TRBV12-3/TRBV12-4,few,TRBD2,TRBJ2-3,TGTGCCAGCAGCAAAAGCGGGAGGGTGGCGGATACGCAGTATTTT,CASSKSGRVADTQYF
TRBV2,many,TRBD1,TRBJ2-3,TGTGCCAGCAGTCCCGGACAGGCGAGCACAGATACGCAGTATTTT,CASSPGQASTDTQYF